A single TCR beta chain is shown here with its context. Its antigen is unidentified. This specimen comes from a study of Ad26.COV2.S vaccination and SARS-CoV-2 variants. In the study overall: Participants got Ad26.COV2.S intramuscularly, once or twice 56 days apart. Overall study findings and caveats: People who got the vaccine or the placebo had similar non-spike TCR breadth.

Germline loops: CDR1 LNHNV, CDR2 YYDKDF (reference sequence). V was clipped by 1 base and J by 6 bases; unmatched bases: 5. This CDR3 contains 15 residues. Sequenced by immunoSEQ multiplex PCR; TCRdb stores in-frame clones only, minus some. The data contain around 300,000 clones, around nine tenths of them singletons. Sample treatment: roughly 19 received Ad26.COV2.S at low or high dose, single or two shots; about 5 received placebo; per-sample allocation not given. Specimens were obtained on day 63 following the first vaccine or placebo injection. This TCR derives from a person aged 18 to 65 who received the Ad26.COV2.S COVID-19 vaccine or a placebo. Sequencing used peripheral blood, obtained in a trial of Ad26.COV2.S vaccine versus placebo. The chain is built from TRBV15 and TRBJ2-2; TRBD2 matches at 7 bases. CDR3 nucleotides: TGTGCCACCAGCAGAGGGCTCGGGGGGTCCGGGGAGCTGTTTTTT. It encodes CATSRGLGGSGELFF.